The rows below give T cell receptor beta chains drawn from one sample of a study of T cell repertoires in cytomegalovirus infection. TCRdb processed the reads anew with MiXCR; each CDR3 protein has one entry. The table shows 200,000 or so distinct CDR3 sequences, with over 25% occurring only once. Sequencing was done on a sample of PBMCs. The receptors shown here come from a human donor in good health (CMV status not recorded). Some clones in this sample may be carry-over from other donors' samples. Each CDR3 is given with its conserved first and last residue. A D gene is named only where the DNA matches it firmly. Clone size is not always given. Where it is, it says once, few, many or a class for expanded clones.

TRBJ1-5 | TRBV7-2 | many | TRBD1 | TGTGCCAGCAGCTCCGGGACAGGGGGTTTTCAGCCCCAGCATTTT | CASSSGTGGFQPQHF
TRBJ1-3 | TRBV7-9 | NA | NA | TGTGCCAGCAGCTCTCAAATTTTCTCTGGAAACACCATATATTTT | CASSSQIFSGNTIYF
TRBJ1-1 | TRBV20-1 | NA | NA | TGCAGTGCTAGACCCCCCCTGGGGGCGAACACTGAAGCTTTCTTT | CSARPPLGANTEAFF
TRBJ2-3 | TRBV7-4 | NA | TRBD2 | TGTGCCAGCAGCCGGGAGGGAGGCCCAACAGATACGCAGTATTTT | CASSREGGPTDTQYF
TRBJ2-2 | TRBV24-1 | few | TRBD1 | TGTGCCACCAGTGACCCCAGGACAGGGAACACCGGGGAGCTGTTTTTT | CATSDPRTGNTGELFF
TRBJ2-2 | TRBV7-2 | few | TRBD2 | TGTGCCAGCAGAAGACTAGCCGGGAACACCGGGGAGCTGTTTTTT | CASRRLAGNTGELFF
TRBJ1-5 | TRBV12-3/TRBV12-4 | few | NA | TGTGCCAGCAGCTTAGCGGCGGAGCCCCAGCATTTT | CASSLAAEPQHF
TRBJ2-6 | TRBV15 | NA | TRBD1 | TGTGCCACCAGCAGACCGACCGGGACAGTCTCCTCTGGGGCCAACGTCCTGACTTTC | CATSRPTGTVSSGANVLTF
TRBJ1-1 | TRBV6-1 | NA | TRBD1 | TGTGCCAGCAGTGACGGACAGGGGGGAACTGAAGCTTTCTTT | CASSDGQGGTEAFF
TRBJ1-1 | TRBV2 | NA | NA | TGTGCCAGCAGTGAAATGATGGGGACCAACACTGAAGCTTTCTTT | CASSEMMGTNTEAFF
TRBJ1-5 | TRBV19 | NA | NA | TGTGCCAGTAGTGCCCAGGGGTCTGATCAGCCCCAGCATTTT | CASSAQGSDQPQHF
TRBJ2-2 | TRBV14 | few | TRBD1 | TGTGCCAGCAGCCCCCTGAGGGGACAGAAAGCCGGGGAGCTGTTTTTT | CASSPLRGQKAGELFF
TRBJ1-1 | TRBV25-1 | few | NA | TGTGCTTCAATCGGGCAGGGCAACACTGAAGCTTTCTTT | CASIGQGNTEAFF
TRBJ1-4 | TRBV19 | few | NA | TGTGCCAGTCGGAAGGGAGCAACTAATGAAAAACTGTTTTTT | CASRKGATNEKLFF
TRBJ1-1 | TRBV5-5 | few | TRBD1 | TGTGCCAGCAGCCTTGGGACAGGGTTTATGAACACTGAAGCTTTCTTT | CASSLGTGFMNTEAFF
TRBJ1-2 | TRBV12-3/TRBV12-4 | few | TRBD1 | TGTGCCAGCAGTCCTAAGTGGGGGACAGGGGGCCCCTACTATGGCTACACCTTC | CASSPKWGTGGPYYGYTF
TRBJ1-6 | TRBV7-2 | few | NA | TGTGCCAGCAGCCCCAGCGGAACAGCTAATTCACCCCTCCACTTT | CASSPSGTANSPLHF
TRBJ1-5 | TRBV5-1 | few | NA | TGCGCCAGCAGCTTGGACGGAACTAGCAATCAGCCCCAGCATTTT | CASSLDGTSNQPQHF
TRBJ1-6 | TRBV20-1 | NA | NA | TGCAGTGCTAGAGCCCGACAGAATTCACCCCTCCACTTT | CSARARQNSPLHF
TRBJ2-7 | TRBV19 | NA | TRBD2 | TGTGCCACGCGACGGGGGGGCCAACACGAGCAGTACTTC | CATRRGGQHEQYF
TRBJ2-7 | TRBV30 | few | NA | TGTGCCTGGAGAATAGCAGTGGAGCAGTACTTC | CAWRIAVEQYF
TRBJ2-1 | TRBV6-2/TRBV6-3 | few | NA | TGTGCCAGCTCCTCAGGGGAGGGGTCCTACAATGAGCAGTTCTTC | CASSSGEGSYNEQFF
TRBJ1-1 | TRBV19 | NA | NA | TGTGCCAGTAGTAGCCTAGAGGTGAGCACTGAAGCTTTCTTT | CASSSLEVSTEAFF
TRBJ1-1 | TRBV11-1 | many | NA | TGTGCCAGCAGCTTAGGAGGAGCCAGGGAAGCTTTCTTT | CASSLGGAREAFF
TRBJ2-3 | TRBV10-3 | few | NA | TGTGCGTTAGGGGCCCGGGGCACAGATACGCAGTATTTT | CALGARGTDTQYF
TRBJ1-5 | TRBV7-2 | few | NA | TGTGCCAGCAGCTTAGGGCTGGGAGGAAATCAGCCCCAGCATTTT | CASSLGLGGNQPQHF
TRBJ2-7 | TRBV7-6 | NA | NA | TGTGCCAGCAGCTTAAGGGCAGACTCCTACGAGCAGTACTTC | CASSLRADSYEQYF
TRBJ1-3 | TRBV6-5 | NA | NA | TGTGCCAGCAGTTACTGGGGGGCTGGAAACACCATATATTTT | CASSYWGAGNTIYF
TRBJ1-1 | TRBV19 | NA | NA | TGTGCCAGTAGTATAGGTGGACGGATCTCCACTGAAGCTTTCTTT | CASSIGGRISTEAFF
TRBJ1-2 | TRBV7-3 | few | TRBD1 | TGTGCCAGCAGCTCAACACCCGGGACAGCTTATGGCTACACCTTC | CASSSTPGTAYGYTF
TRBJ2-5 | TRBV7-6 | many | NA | TGTGCCAGCAGGTCGAACATTCAAGAGACCCAGTACTTC | CASRSNIQETQYF
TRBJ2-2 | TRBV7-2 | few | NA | TGTGCCAGCAGCTTAGGGCACCTCCGGGAGCTGTTTTTT | CASSLGHLRELFF
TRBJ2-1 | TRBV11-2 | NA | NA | TGTGCCAGCAGGTCCTTGAATGAGCAGTTCTTC | CASRSLNEQFF
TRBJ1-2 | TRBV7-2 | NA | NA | TGTGCCAGCAGCCCCCCTTGGGACGGAGGATTCTATGGCTACACCTTC | CASSPPWDGGFYGYTF
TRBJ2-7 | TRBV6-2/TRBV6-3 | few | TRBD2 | TGTGCCAGCAGAAACGGCCGGGAGGGGTTCCACGAGCAGTACTTC | CASRNGREGFHEQYF